This T cell receptor (beta chain) stems from a study of T cell changes during pregnancy in multiple sclerosis. With respect to this clone: Other DNA sequences in the sample encode the same CDR3.

The protocol was immunoSEQ multiplex PCR, while the TCRdb copy is restricted to in-frame clones and leaves out a portion. Of some 70,000 clones in the sample, roughly 92% were seen once. The CDR3 runs to 14 residues. V gave up 6 bases and J gave up 5 bases; unmatched junction bases: 8. Germline CDR1 reads LNHDA; CDR2 reads SQIVND (reference sequence). The gene calls are TRBV19 and TRBJ2-3, with 7 bases identical to TRBD2. This clonotype was sampled from a female donor in good health, enrolled as a control in a pregnancy study. The sequences come from peripheral blood, collected after pregnancy. CDR3: CASRSRGGGDTQYF. CDR3 DNA sequence: TGTGCCAGTAGGTCGCGCGGGGGAGGAGATACGCAGTATTTT.